This is a list of T cell receptor beta chains from one sample in a study of blood T cell repertoires in COVID-19. TCRdb keeps only in-frame clones here, not all; method: immunoSEQ multiplex PCR. The data hold about 100,000 clones, with roughly 80% observed a single time. Sequenced input: peripheral blood. The origin of the receptors is an older man with active or convalescent COVID-19. CDR3s include the opening cysteine and the closing phenylalanine or tryptophan. D genes are given only for firm matches. Size is omitted from some rows. Given values are once, few, many or a class for expanded clones.

v_gene	abundance	d_gene	j_gene	CDR3aa	CDR3nt
TRBV5-1	NA	TRBD1	TRBJ1-2	CASSALDRGYGYTF	TGCGCCAGCAGCGCCCTGGACAGGGGCTATGGCTACACCTTC
TRBV5-5	NA	TRBD2	TRBJ2-1	CASSLSGRGVNEQFF	TGTGCCAGCAGCCTCAGCGGGAGGGGGGTCAATGAGCAGTTCTTC
TRBV21-1	NA	NA	TRBJ2-7	CASSKGKDRDYEQYF	TGTGCCAGCAGCAAAGGGAAAGACAGGGACTACGAGCAGTACTTC
TRBV19	few	TRBD1	TRBJ2-7	CASSGTASYEQYF	TGTGCCAGTAGCGGGACAGCTTCCTACGAGCAGTACTTC
TRBV6-5	NA	TRBD1	TRBJ1-3	CASSFSGTGSGNTIYF	TGTGCCAGCAGTTTTTCTGGGACAGGCTCTGGAAACACCATATATTTT
TRBV28	NA	NA	TRBJ2-6	CASRGRTVWGVPGANVLTF	TGTGCCAGCAGGGGCAGGACGGTTTGGGGGGTTCCTGGGGCCAACGTCCTGACTTTC
TRBV7-9	NA	NA	TRBJ2-5	CASSAQGGQETQYF	TGTGCCAGCAGCGCCCAGGGAGGCCAAGAGACCCAGTACTTC
TRBV7-9	NA	NA	TRBJ2-7	CASSLGLSTEQYF	TGTGCCAGCAGCTTGGGGCTAAGTACCGAGCAGTACTTC
TRBV24-1	many	TRBD1	TRBJ1-5	CATSEGDRVGNQPQHF	TGTGCCACCAGTGAGGGGGACAGGGTGGGGAATCAGCCCCAGCATTTT
TRBV6-5	NA	NA	TRBJ1-6	CASSWEGDNSPLHF	TGTGCCAGCAGTTGGGAGGGGGACAATTCACCCCTCCACTTT
TRBV5-1	NA	TRBD2	TRBJ2-3	CASSFGSGTSTDTQYF	TGCGCCAGCAGCTTCGGTAGCGGGACTAGCACAGATACGCAGTATTTT
TRBV7-2	NA	TRBD1	TRBJ2-7	CASSLEGTAIYEQYF	TGTGCCAGCAGCTTAGAAGGGACAGCGATCTACGAGCAGTACTTC
TRBV3-1/TRBV3-2	NA	TRBD1	TRBJ2-7	CASSDGTGAHEQYF	TGTGCCAGCAGCGACGGGACAGGGGCACACGAGCAGTACTTC
TRBV3-1/TRBV3-2	NA	TRBD2	TRBJ2-1	CASSQEVLAGGGNEQFF	TGTGCCAGCAGCCAAGAGGTTTTAGCGGGGGGCGGAAATGAGCAGTTCTTC
TRBV3-1/TRBV3-2	few	NA	TRBJ1-1	CASSQDPGHATSFF	TGTGCCAGCAGCCAAGATCCGGGACATGCTACCTCTTTCTTT
TRBV7-6	once	TRBD2	TRBJ2-2	CASSIYSGRGTGELFF	TGTGCCAGCAGCATCTATAGCGGGAGAGGCACCGGGGAGCTGTTTTTT
TRBV7-9	few	TRBD1	TRBJ2-7	CASSLPGQGKKQYF	TGTGCCAGCAGCTTACCTGGACAGGGTAAAAAGCAGTACTTC
TRBV19	NA	NA	TRBJ2-2	CASSILATNTGELFF	TGTGCCAGTAGTATCTTAGCGACAAACACCGGGGAGCTGTTTTTT
TRBV3-1/TRBV3-2	NA	TRBD2	TRBJ2-5	CASSPTSDYLHGETQYF	TGTGCCAGCAGCCCAACTAGCGACTACCTTCACGGGGAGACCCAGTACTTC
TRBV9	NA	NA	TRBJ2-6	CASSVVSGDGANVLTF	TGTGCCAGCAGCGTAGTGTCAGGGGATGGGGCCAACGTCCTGACTTTC
TRBV6-5	few	TRBD1	TRBJ1-5	CASSPPGTANQPQHF	TGTGCCAGCAGCCCGCCCGGGACAGCCAATCAGCCCCAGCATTTT
TRBV28	few	NA	TRBJ1-5	CASSPRQGWGDQPQHF	TGTGCCAGCAGTCCTAGGCAGGGTTGGGGGGATCAGCCCCAGCATTTT
TRBV6-2/TRBV6-3	NA	TRBD1	TRBJ2-2	CASSPTDRVNTGELFF	TGTGCCAGCAGCCCGACGGACAGGGTGAACACCGGGGAGCTGTTTTTT
TRBV18	NA	TRBD1	TRBJ1-3	CASSPLGQGLSGNTIYF	TGTGCCAGCTCACCTCTAGGACAGGGCCTCTCTGGAAACACCATATATTTT
TRBV7-3	NA	TRBD1	TRBJ1-2	CASSLFDREDGYTF	TGTGCCAGCAGCCTATTTGACAGGGAGGATGGCTACACCTTC
TRBV10-3	NA	TRBD1	TRBJ1-3	CAINRGPGGTIYF	TGTGCCATCAACAGGGGCCCCGGTGGCACCATATATTTT
TRBV5-1	NA	TRBD2	TRBJ2-2	CASSLEGGSRTGELFF	TGCGCCAGCAGCTTGGAGGGCGGGAGTAGGACCGGGGAGCTGTTTTTT
TRBV7-3	NA	TRBD2	TRBJ2-1	CASSSGLAGGNEQFF	TGTGCCAGCAGCTCCGGACTAGCGGGTGGCAATGAGCAGTTCTTC
TRBV12-3/TRBV12-4	NA	TRBD2	TRBJ2-1	CASSIGLAGEQFF	TGTGCCAGCAGTATAGGACTAGCGGGCGAGCAGTTCTTC
TRBV5-1	NA	TRBD1	TRBJ1-1	CASSPGLTGDTEAFF	TGCGCCAGCAGCCCTGGACTTACAGGGGACACTGAAGCTTTCTTT
TRBV28	NA	NA	TRBJ1-5	CATGAAQNQPQHF	TGTGCCACTGGGGCAGCTCAGAATCAGCCCCAGCATTTT
TRBV5-1	NA	NA	TRBJ2-1	CASSPGGSSYNEQFF	TGCGCCAGCAGCCCTGGGGGGAGCTCCTACAATGAGCAGTTCTTC
TRBV12-3/TRBV12-4	once	NA	TRBJ2-5	CASSPVGRETQYF	TGTGCCAGCAGTCCCGTCGGGAGAGAGACCCAGTACTTC
TRBV7-8	NA	NA	TRBJ1-1	CASGHLNTEAFF	TGTGCCAGCGGGCATTTGAACACTGAAGCTTTCTTT
TRBV19	NA	TRBD1	TRBJ2-1	CASSSPPGQGFNEQFF	TGTGCCAGTAGTTCTCCCCCGGGACAGGGTTTCAATGAGCAGTTCTTC
TRBV6-6	NA	TRBD1	TRBJ2-5	CASSHWTGARGETQYF	TGTGCCAGCAGTCATTGGACAGGGGCACGGGGAGAGACCCAGTACTTC
TRBV25-1	NA	NA	TRBJ1-2	CASRETGNVNGYTF	TGTGCCAGCAGAGAAACAGGGAACGTGAATGGCTACACCTTC
TRBV18	NA	NA	TRBJ2-1	CASSPPGLGSSYNEQFF	TGTGCCAGCTCACCACCGGGGCTGGGAAGCTCCTACAATGAGCAGTTCTTC
TRBV7-2	NA	NA	TRBJ2-7	CASSRALLWDNYEQYF	TGTGCCAGCAGCAGAGCCCTCTTGTGGGACAACTACGAGCAGTACTTC
TRBV5-6	NA	TRBD1	TRBJ1-5	CASSLTGGARQPQHF	TGTGCCAGCAGCTTGACAGGGGGCGCGAGACAGCCCCAGCATTTT
TRBV7-2	NA	NA	TRBJ2-7	CASSKATTGRALSYEQYF	TGTGCCAGCAGCAAAGCGACTACCGGCCGTGCACTCTCCTACGAGCAGTACTTC
TRBV30	NA	TRBD1	TRBJ1-4	CAWSVHGQGAEKLFF	TGTGCCTGGAGTGTACACGGGCAGGGGGCTGAAAAACTGTTTTTT
TRBV4-1	few	NA	TRBJ2-7	CASSQDPIASEQYF	TGCGCCAGCAGCCAAGACCCGATCGCCAGCGAGCAGTACTTC
TRBV6-6	NA	NA	TRBJ2-3	CASSYARSTDTQYF	TGTGCCAGCAGTTACGCCAGGAGCACAGATACGCAGTATTTT
TRBV2	NA	NA	TRBJ2-7	CASRQVLEQYF	TGTGCCAGCAGGCAGGTTCTCGAGCAGTACTTC
TRBV12-3/TRBV12-4	NA	NA	TRBJ2-7	CASRGVNEQYF	TGTGCCAGCAGAGGGGTGAACGAGCAGTACTTC
TRBV5-4	NA	TRBD1	TRBJ1-1	CASSSPQGATEAFF	TGTGCCAGCAGCTCCCCACAGGGGGCTACTGAAGCTTTCTTT
TRBV9	NA	TRBD1	TRBJ2-2	CASSVDETGGELFF	TGTGCCAGCAGCGTAGATGAGACAGGGGGGGAGCTGTTTTTT
TRBV4-1	NA	NA	TRBJ1-2	CASSQDTGFNYGYTF	TGCGCCAGCAGCCAGGATACAGGGTTCAACTATGGCTACACCTTC
TRBV4-1	NA	NA	TRBJ1-3	CASSQDRGRRLSGNTIYF	TGCGCCAGCAGCCAAGACAGGGGCAGGCGACTGTCTGGAAACACCATATATTTT
TRBV24-1	NA	TRBD1	TRBJ1-5	CATSDGSGQAYSNQPQHF	TGTGCCACCAGTGACGGATCTGGACAGGCTTATAGCAATCAGCCCCAGCATTTT
TRBV6-5	NA	NA	TRBJ2-1	CASSYPSAQGYNEQFF	TGTGCCAGCAGTTATCCCTCCGCACAGGGTTACAATGAGCAGTTCTTC